This T cell receptor beta chain emerged from a study of identical twins. Study outcomes and limitations: Abundant cord blood beta clonotypes carried fewer insertions; memory repertoires showed none.

TCRdb re-analysed the 5' RACE reads in MiXCR, keeping a single row per CDR3 protein. This table holds 450,000 to 650,000 distinct CDR3 sequences, just under 10% found once. The CDR3 runs to 15 residues. Germline values: CDR1 SSHAT, CDR2 FNYEAQ (reference sequence). This clonotype was counted between two and nine times. Antigen specificity is unknown. Its ends do not fully match the called genes, so a read error is possible. The same data also went into a second study, on yellow fever vaccine responses in identical twins.

The TCR sequence derives from a young woman in good health. The rearrangement links TRBV7-7 to TRBJ2-3, with 8 bases aligning to TRBD2. The sample consisted of PBMCs. The CDR3: CASSLAGKNTDTQYF. The CDR3 DNA follows: TGTGCTAGCAGCTTAGCGGGAAAGAACACAGATACGCAGTATTTT.